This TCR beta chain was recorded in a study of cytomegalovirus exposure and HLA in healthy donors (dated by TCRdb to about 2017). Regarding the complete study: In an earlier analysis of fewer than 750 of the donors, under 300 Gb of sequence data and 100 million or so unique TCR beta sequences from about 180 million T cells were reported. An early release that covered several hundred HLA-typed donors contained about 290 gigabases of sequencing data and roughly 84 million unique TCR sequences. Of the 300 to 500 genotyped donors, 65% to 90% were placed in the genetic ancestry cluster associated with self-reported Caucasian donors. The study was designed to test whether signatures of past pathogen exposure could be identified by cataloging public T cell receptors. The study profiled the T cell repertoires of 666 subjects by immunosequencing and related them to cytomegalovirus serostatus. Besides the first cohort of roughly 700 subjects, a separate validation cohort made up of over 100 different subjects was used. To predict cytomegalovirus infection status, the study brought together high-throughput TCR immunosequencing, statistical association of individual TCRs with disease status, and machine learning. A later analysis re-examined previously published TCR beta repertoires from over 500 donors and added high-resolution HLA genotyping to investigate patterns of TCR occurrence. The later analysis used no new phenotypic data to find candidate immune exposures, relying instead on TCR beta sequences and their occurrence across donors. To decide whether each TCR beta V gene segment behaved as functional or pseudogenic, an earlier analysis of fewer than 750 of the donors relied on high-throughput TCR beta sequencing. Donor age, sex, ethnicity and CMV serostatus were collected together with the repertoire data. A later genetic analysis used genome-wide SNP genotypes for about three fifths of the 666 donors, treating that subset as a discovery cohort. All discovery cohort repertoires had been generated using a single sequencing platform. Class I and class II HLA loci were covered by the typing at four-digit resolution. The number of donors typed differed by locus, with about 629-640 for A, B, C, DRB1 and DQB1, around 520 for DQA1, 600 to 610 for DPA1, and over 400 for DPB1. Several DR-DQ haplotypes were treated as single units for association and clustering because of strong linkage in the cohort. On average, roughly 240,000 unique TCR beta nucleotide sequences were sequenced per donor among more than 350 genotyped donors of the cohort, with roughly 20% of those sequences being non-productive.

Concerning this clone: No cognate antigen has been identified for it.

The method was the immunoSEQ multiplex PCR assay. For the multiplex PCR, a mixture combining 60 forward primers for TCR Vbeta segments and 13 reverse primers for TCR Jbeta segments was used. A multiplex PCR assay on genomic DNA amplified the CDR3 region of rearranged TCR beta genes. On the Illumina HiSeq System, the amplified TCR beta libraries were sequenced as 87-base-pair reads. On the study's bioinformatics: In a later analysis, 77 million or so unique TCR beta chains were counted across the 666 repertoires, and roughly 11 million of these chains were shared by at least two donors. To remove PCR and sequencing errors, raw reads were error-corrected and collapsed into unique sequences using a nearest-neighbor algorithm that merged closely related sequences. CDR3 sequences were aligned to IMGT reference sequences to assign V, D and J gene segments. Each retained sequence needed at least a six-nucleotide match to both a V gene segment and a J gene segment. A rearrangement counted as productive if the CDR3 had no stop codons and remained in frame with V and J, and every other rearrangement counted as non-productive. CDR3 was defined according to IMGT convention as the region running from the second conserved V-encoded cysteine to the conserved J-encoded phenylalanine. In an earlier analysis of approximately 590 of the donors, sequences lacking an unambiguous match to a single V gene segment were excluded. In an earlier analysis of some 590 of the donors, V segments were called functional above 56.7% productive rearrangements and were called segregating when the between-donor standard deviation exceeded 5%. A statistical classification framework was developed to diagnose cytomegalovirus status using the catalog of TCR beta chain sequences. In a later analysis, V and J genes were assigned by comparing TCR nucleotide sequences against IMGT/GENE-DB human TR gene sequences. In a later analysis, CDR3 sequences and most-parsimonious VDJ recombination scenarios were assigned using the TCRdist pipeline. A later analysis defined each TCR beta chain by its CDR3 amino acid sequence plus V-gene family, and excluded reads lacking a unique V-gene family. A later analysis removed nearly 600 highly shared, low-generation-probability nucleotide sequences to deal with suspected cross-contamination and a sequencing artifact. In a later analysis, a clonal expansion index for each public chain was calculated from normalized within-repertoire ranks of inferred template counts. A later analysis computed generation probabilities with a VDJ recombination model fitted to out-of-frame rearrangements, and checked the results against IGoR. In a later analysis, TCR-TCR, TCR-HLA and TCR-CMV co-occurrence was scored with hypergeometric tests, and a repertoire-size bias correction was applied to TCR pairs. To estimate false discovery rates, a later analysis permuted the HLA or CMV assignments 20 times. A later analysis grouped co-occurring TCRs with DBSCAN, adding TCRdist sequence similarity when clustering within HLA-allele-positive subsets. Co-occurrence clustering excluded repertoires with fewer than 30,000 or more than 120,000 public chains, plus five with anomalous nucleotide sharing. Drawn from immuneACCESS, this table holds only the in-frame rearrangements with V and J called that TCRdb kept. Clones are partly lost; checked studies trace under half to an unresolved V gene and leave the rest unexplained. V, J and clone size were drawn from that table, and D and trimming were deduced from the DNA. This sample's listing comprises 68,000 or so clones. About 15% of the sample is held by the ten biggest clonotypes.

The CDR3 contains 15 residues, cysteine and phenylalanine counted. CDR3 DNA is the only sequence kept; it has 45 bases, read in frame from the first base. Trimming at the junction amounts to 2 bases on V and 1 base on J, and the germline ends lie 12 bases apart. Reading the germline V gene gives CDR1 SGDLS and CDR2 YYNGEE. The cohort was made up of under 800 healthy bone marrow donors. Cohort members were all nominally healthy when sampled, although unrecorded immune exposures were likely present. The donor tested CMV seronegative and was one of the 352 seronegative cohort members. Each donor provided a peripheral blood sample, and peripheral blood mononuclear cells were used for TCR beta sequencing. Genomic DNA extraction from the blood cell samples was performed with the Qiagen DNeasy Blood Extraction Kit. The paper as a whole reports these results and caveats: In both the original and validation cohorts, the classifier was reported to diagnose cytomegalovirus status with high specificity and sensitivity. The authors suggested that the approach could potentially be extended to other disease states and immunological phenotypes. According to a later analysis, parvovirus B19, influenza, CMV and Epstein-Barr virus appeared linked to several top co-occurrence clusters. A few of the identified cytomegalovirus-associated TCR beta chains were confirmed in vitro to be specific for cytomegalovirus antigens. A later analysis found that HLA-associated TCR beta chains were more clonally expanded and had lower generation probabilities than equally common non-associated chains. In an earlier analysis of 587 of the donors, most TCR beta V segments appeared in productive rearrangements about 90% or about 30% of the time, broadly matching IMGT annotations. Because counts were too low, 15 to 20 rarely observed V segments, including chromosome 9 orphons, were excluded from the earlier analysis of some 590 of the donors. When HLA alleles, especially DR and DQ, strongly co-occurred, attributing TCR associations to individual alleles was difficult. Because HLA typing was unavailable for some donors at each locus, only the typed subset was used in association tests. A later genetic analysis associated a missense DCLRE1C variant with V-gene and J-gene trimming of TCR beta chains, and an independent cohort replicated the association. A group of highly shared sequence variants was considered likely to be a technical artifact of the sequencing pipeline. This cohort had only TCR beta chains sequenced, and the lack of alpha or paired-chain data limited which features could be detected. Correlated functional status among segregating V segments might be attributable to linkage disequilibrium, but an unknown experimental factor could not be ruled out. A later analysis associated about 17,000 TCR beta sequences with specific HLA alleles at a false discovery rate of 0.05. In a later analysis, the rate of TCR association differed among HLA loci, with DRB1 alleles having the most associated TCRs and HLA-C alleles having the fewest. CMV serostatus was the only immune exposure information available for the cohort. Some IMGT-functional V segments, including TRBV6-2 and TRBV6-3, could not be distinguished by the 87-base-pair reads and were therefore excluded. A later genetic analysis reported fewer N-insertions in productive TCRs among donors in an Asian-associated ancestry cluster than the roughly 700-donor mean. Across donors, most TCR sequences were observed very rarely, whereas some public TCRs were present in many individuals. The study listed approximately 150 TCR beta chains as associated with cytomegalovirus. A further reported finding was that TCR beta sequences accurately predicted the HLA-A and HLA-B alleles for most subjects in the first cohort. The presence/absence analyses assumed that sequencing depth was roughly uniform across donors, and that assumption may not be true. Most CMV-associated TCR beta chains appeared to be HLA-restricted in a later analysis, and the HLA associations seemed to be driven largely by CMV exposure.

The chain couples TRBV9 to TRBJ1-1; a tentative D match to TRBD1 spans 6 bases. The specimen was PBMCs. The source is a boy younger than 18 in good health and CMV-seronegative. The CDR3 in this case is CASSVEDRANTEAFF. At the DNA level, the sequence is TGTGCCAGCAGCGTCGAGGACAGAGCGAACACTGAAGCTTTCTTT. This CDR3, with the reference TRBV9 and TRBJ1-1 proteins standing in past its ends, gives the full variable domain DSGVTQTPKHLITATGQRVTLRCSPRSGDLSVYWYQQSLDQGLQFLIQYYNGEERAKGNILERFSAQQFPDLHSELNLSSLELGDSALYFCASSVEDRANTEAFFGQGTRLTVV.